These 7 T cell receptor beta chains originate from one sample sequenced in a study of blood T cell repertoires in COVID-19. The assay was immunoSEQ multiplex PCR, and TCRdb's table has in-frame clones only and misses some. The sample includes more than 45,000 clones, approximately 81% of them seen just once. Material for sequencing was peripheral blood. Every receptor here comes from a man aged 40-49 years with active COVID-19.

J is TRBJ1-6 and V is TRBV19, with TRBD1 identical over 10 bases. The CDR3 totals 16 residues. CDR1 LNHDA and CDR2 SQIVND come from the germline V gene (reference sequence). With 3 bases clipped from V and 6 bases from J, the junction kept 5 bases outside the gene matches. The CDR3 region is CASSMFGTGVNSPLHF. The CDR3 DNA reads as TGTGCCAGTAGTATGTTTGGGACAGGGGTTAATTCACCCCTCCACTTT.

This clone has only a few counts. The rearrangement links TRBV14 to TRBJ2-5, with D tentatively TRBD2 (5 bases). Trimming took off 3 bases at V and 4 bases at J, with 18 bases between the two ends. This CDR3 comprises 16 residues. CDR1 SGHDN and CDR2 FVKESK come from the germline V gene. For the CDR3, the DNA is TGTGCCAGCAGCCAGAAACCAAGGGTGAGCGGAGAGACCCAGTACTTC. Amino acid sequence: CASSQKPRVSGETQYF.

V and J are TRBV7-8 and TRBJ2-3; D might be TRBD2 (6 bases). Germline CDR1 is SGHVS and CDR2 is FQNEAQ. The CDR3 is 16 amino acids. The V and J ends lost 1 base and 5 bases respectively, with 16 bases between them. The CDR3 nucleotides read TGTGCCAGCAGCTTAGATCTCGGGGGAGGAGTAGATACGCAGTATTTT. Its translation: CASSLDLGGGVDTQYF.

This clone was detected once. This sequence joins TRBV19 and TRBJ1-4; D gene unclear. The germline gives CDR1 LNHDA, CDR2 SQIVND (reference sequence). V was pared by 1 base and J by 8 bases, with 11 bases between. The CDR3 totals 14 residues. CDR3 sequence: CASSIGRVREKLFF. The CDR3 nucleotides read TGTGCCAGTAGTATAGGGAGGGTCCGCGAAAAACTGTTTTTT. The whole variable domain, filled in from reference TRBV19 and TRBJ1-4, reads DGGITQSPKYLFRKEGQNVTLSCEQNLNHDAMYWYRQDPGQGLRLIYYSQIVNDFQKGDIAEGYSVSREKKESFPLTVTSAQKNPTAFYLCASSIGRVREKLFFGSGTQLSVL.

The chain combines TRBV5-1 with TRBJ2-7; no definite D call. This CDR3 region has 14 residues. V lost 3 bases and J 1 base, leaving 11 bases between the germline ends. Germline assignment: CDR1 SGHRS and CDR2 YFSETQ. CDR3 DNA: TGCGCCAGCAGCTCCGAAGCCAATTCCTACGAGCAGTACTTC. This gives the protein CASSSEANSYEQYF.

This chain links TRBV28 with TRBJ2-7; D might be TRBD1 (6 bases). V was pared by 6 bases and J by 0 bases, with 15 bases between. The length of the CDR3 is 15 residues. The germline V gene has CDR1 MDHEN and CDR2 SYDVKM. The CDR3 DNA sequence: TGTGCCAGCAGCGGCAGGGGCCGCCCCTCCTACGAGCAGTACTTC. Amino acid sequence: CASSGRGRPSYEQYF. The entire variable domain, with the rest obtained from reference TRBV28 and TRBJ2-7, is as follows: DVKVTQSSRYLVKRTGEKVFLECVQDMDHENMFWYRQDPGLGLRLIYFSYDVKMKEKGDIPEGYSVSREKKERFSLILESASTNQTSMYLCASSGRGRPSYEQYFGPGTRLTVT.

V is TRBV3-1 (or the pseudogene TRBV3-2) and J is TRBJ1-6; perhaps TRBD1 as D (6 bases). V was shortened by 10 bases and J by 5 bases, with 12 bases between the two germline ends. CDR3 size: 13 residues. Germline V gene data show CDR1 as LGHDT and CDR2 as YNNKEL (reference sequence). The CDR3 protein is CATGGQNNSPLHF. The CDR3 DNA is TGTGCCACCGGAGGACAGAATAATTCACCCCTCCACTTT.